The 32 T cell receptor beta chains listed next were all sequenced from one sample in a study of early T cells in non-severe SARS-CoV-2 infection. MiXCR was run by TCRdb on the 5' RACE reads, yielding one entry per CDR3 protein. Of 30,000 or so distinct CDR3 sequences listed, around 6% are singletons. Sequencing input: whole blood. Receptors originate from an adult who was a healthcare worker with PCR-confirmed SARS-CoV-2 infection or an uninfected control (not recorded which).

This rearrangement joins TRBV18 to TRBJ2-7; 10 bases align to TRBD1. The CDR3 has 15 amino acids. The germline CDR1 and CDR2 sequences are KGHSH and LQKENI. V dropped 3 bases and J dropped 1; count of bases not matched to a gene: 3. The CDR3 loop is CASSPGQGGSYEQYF. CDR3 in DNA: TGTGCCAGCTCACCTGGACAGGGGGGGTCCTACGAGCAGTACTTC.

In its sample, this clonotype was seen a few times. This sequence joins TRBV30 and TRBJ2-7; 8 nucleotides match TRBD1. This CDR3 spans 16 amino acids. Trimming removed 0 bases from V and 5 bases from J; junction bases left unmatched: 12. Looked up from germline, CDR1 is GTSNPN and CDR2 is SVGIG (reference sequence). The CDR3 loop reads CAWSVGNRGIFDEQYF. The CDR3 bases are TGTGCCTGGAGTGTAGGTAACAGGGGGATATTCGACGAGCAGTACTTC.

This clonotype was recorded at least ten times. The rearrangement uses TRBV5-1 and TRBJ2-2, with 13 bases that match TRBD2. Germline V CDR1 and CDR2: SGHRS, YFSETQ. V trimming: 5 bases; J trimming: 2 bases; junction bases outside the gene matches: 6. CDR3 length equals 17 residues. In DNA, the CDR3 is TGCGCCAGCAGTGGACCGGGACTAGCGGGAAACACCGGGGAGCTGTTTTTT. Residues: CASSGPGLAGNTGELFF. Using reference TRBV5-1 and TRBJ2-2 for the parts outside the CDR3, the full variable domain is KAGVTQTPRYLIKTRGQQVTLSCSPISGHRSVSWYQQTPGQGLQFLFEYFSETQRNKGNFPGRFSGRQFSNSRSEMNVSTLELGDSALYLCASSGPGLAGNTGELFFGEGSRLTVL.

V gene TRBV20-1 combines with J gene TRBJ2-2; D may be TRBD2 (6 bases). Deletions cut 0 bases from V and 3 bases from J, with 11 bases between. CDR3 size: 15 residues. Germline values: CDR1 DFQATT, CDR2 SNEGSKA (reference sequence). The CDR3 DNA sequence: TGCAGTGCTAGAGATGGGGGGATTCACACCGGGGAGCTGTTTTTT. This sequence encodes CSARDGGIHTGELFF.

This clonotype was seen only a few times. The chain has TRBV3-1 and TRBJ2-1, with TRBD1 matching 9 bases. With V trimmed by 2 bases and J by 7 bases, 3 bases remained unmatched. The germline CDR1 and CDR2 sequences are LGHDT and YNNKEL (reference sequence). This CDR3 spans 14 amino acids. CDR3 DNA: TGTGCCAGCAGCCAACGGGACAGGGCGAATGAGCAGTTCTTC. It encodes CASSQRDRANEQFF.

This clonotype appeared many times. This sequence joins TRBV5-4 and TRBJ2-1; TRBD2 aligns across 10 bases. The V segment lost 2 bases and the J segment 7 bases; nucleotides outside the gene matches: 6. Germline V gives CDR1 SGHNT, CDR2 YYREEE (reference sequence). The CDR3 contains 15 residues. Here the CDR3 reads CASSLVAGGGNEQFF. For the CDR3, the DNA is TGTGCCAGCAGCTTAGTAGCGGGAGGTGGGAATGAGCAGTTCTTC.

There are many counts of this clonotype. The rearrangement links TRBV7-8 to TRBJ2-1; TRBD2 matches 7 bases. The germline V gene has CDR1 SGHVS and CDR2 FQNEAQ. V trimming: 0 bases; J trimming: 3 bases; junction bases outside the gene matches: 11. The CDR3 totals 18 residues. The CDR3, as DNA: TGTGCCAGCAGCTTAGCGCTGGCTAGCGGAAAATACTACAATGAGCAGTTCTTC. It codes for CASSLALASGKYYNEQFF.

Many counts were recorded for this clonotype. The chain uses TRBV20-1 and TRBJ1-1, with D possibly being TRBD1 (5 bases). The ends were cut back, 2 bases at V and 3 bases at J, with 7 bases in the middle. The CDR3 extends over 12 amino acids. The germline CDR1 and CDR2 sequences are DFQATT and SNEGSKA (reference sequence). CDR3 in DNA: TGCAGTGCTAGAAGGGACCACACTGAAGCTTTCTTT. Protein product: CSARRDHTEAFF.

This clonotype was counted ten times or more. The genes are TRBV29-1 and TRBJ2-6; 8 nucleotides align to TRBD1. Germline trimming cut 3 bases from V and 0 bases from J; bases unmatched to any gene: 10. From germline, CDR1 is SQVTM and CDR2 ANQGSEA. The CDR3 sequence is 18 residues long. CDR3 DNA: TGCAGCGTTGAGGTCCTGACAGGGGCTTTCTCTGGGGCCAACGTCCTGACTTTC. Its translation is CSVEVLTGAFSGANVLTF.

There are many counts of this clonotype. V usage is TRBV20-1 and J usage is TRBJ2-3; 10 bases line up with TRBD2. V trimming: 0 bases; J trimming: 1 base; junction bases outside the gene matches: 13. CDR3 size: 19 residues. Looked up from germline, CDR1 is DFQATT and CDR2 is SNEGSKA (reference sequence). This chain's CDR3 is CSARDLFGFGTSGTDTQYF. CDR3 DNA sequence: TGCAGTGCTAGAGATCTTTTCGGGTTCGGGACTAGCGGCACAGATACGCAGTATTTT.

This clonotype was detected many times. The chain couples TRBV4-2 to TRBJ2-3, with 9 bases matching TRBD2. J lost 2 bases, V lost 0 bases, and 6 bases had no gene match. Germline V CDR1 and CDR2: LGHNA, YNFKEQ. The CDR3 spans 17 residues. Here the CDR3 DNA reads TGTGCCAGCAGCCAAGATTTGGGGACTAGCATCACAGATACGCAGTATTTT. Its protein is CASSQDLGTSITDTQYF.

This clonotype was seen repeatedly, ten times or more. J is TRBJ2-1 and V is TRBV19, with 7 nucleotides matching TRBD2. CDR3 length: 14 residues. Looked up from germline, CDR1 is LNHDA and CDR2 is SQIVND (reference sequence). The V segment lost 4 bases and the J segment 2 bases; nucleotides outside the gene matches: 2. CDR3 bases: TGTGCCAGTAGTAGCGGGAGTCCCTACAATGAGCAGTTCTTC. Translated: CASSSGSPYNEQFF. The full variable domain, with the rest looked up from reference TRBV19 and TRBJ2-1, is DGGITQSPKYLFRKEGQNVTLSCEQNLNHDAMYWYRQDPGQGLRLIYYSQIVNDFQKGDIAEGYSVSREKKESFPLTVTSAQKNPTAFYLCASSSGSPYNEQFFGPGTRLTVL.

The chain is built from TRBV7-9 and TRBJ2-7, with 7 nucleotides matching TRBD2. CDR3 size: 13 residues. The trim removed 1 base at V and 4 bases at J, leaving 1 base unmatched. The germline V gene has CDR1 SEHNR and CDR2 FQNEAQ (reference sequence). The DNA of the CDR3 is TGTGCCAGCAGCTTAGGAGCGGGATACGAGCAGTACTTC. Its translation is CASSLGAGYEQYF.

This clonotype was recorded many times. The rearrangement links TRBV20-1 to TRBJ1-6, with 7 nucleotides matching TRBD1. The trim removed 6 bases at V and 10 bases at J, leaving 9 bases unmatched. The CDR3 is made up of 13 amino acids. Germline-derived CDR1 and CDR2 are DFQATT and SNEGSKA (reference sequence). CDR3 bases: TGCAGTGCCCCAGAGGCAGGGGGATCACCCCTCCACTTT. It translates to CSAPEAGGSPLHF.

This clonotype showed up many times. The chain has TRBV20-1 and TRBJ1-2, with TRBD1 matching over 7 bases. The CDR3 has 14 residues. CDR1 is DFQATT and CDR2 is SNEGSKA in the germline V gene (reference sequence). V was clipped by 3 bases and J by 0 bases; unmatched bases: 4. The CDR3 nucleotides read TGCAGTGCTAGGGGCACAGGGGCTAACTATGGCTACACCTTC. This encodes CSARGTGANYGYTF.

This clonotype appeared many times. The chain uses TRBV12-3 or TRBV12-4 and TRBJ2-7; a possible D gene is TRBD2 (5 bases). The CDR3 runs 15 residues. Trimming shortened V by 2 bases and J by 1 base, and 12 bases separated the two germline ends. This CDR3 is CASSLSGLGSYEQYF. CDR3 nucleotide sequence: TGTGCCAGCAGTTTAAGCGGCCTCGGTTCCTACGAGCAGTACTTC.

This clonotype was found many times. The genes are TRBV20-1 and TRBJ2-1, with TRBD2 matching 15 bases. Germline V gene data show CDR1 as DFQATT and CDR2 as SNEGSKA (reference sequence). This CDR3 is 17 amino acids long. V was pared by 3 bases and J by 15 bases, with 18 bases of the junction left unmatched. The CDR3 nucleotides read TGCAGTGCTAGCCTACAACCCCCGGGACTAGCGGGAGGTTCACGGTTCTTC. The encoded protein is CSASLQPPGLAGGSRFF.

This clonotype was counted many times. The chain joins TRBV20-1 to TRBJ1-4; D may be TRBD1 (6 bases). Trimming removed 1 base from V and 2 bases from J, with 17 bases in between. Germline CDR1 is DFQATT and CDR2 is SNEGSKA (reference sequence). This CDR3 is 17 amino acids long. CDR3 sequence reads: CSARGDGGRVTNEKLFF. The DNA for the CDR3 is TGCAGTGCTAGAGGGGATGGGGGGCGCGTGACTAATGAAAAACTGTTTTTT.

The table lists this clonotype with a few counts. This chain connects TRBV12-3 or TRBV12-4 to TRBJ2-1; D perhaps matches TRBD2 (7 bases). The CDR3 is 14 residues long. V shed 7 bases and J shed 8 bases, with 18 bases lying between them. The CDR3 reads CASNPGGSVYEQFF. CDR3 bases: TGTGCCAGCAATCCGGGGGGCAGCGTTTATGAGCAGTTCTTC.

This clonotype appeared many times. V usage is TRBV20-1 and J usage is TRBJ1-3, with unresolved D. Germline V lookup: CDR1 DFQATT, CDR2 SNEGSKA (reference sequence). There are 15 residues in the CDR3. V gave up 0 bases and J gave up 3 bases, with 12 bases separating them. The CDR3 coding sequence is TGCAGTGCTAGAGATCATGGTGGAATTGGAAACACCATATATTTT. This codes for CSARDHGGIGNTIYF.

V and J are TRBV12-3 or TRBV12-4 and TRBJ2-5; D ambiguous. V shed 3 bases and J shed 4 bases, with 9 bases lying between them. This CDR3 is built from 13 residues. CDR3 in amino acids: CASSFLEAETQYF. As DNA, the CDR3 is TGTGCCAGCAGTTTTCTGGAAGCAGAGACCCAGTACTTC.

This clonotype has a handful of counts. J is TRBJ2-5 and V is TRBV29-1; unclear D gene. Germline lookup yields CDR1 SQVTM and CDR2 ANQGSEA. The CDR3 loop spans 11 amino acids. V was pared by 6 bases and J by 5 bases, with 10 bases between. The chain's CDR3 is CSVGWAETQYF. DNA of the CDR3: TGCAGCGTGGGCTGGGCGGAGACCCAGTACTTC.

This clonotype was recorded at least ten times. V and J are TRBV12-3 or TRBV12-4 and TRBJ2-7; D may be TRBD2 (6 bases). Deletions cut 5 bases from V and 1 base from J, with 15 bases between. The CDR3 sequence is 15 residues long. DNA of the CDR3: TGTGCCAGCAGTCCCTCTCTTAGCGGATCCTACGAGCAGTACTTC. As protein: CASSPSLSGSYEQYF.

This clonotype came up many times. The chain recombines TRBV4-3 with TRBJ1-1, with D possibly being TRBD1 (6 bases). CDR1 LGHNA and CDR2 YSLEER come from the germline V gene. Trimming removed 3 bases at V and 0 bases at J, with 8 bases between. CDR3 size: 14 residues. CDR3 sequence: CASSQGALNTEAFF. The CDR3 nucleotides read TGCGCCAGCAGCCAGGGGGCCCTGAACACTGAAGCTTTCTTT.

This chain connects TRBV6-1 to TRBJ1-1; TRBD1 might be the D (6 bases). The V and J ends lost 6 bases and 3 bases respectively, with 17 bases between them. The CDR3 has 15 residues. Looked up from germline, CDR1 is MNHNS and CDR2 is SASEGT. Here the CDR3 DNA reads TGTGCCAGCAGCCTTCTACAGGGTGGGGACACTGAAGCTTTCTTT. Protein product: CASSLLQGGDTEAFF.

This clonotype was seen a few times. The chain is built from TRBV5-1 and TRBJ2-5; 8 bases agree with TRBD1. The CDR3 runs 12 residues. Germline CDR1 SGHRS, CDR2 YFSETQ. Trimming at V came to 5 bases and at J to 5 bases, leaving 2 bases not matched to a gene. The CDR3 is CASSQGAETQYF. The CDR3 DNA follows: TGCGCCAGCAGTCAGGGGGCCGAGACCCAGTACTTC.

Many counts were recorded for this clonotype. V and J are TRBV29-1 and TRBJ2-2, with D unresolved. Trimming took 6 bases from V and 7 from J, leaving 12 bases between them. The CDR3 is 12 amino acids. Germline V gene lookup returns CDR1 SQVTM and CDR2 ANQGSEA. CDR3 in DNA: TGCAGCGTACCACTGGACGGCGGGGAGCTGTTTTTT. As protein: CSVPLDGGELFF.

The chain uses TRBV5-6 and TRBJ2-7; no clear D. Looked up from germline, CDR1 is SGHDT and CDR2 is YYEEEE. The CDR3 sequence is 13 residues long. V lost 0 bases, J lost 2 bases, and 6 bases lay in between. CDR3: CASSLELAYEQYF. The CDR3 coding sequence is TGTGCCAGCAGCTTGGAGTTAGCCTACGAGCAGTACTTC. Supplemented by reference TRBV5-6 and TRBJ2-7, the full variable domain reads DAGVTQSPTHLIKTRGQQVTLRCSPKSGHDTVSWYQQALGQGPQFIFQYYEEEERQRGNFPDRFSGHQFPNYSSELNVNALLLGDSALYLCASSLELAYEQYFGPGTRLTVT.

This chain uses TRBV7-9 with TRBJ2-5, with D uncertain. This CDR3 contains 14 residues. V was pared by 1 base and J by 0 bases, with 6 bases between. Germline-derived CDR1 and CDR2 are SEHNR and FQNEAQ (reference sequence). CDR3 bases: TGTGCCAGCAGCTTAGATTTGAACCAAGAGACCCAGTACTTC. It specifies CASSLDLNQETQYF.

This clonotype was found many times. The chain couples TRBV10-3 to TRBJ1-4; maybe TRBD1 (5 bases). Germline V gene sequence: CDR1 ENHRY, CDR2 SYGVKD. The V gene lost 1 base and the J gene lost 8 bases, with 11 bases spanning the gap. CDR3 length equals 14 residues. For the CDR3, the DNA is TGTGCCATCAGTGAGTTGCAGGGTCGGGAAAAACTGTTTTTT. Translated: CAISELQGREKLFF.

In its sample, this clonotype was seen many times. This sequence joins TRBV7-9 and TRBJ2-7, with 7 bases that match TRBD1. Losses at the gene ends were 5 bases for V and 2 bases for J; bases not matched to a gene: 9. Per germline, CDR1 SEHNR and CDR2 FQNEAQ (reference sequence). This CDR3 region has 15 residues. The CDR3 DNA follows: TGTGCCAGCAGCCCAGTAGGGGACAGAACCTACGAGCAGTACTTC. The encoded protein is CASSPVGDRTYEQYF.

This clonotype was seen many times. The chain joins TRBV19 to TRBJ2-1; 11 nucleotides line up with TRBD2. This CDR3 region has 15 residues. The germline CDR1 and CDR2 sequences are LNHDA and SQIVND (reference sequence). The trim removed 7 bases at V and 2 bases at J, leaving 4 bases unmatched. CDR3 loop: CASMGTSGTYNEQFF. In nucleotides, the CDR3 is TGTGCCAGTATGGGGACTAGCGGAACCTACAATGAGCAGTTCTTC.